The sequence of this T cell receptor (beta chain) was determined in a study of blood T cell repertoires in COVID-19. Turning to the study itself: From T cells, B-cell-depleted T cells, or PBMCs came the material, which was cDNA or gDNA.

Method: immunoSEQ multiplex PCR; TCRdb's copy keeps in-frame clones and lacks some. The data hold 250,000 to 350,000 clones, with about nine tenths observed a single time. This CDR3 spans 14 amino acids. The ends lost 3 bases at V and 6 bases at J; junction bases unmatched: 6. CDR1 is LGHDT, CDR2 YNNKEL, per germline (reference sequence). The J gene is TRBJ2-3, the V gene TRBV3-1 (or the pseudogene TRBV3-2); TRBD1 matches 7 bases. The clonotype originates from a woman under 40 with active or convalescent COVID-19. Specimen: peripheral blood. CDR3 sequence reads: CASSQSDRSDTQYF. The CDR3 coding sequence is TGTGCCAGCAGCCAGTCGGACAGGTCGGATACGCAGTATTTT.